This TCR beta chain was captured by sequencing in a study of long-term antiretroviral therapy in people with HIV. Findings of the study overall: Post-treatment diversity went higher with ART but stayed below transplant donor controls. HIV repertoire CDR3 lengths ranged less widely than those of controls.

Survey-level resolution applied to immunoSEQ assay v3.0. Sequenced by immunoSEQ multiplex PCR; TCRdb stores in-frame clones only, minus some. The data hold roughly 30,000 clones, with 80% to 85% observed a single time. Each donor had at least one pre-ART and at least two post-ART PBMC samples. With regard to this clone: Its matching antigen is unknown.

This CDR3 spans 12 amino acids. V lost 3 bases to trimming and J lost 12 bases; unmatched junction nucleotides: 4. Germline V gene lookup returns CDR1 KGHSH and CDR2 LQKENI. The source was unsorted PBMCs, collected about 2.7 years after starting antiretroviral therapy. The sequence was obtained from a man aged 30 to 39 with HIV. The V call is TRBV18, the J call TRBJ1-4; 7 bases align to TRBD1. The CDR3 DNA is TGTGCCAGCTCACCGACAGGGACGGAACTGTTTTTT. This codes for CASSPTGTELFF.